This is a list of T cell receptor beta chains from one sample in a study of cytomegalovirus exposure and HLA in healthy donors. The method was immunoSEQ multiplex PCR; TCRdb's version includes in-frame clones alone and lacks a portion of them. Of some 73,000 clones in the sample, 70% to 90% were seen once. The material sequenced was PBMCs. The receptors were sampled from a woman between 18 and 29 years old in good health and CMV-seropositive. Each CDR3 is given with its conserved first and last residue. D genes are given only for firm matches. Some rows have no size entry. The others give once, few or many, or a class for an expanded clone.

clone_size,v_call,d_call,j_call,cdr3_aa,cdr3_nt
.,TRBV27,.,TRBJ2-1,CASSFLPLGQTNNEQFF,TGTGCCAGCAGTTTCCTCCCCCTAGGACAGACTAACAATGAGCAGTTCTTC
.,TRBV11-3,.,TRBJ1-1,CASSLGLRGITGSGEAFF,TGTGCCAGCAGCTTAGGTCTTCGGGGTATTACAGGGAGCGGTGAAGCTTTCTTT
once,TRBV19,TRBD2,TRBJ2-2,CASIGHGLAGLPNTGELFF,TGTGCCAGTATAGGACACGGACTAGCGGGATTACCGAACACCGGGGAGCTGTTTTTT
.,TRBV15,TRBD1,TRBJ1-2,CATSRELGNRGDGYTF,TGTGCCACCAGCAGAGAACTTGGGAACAGGGGCGATGGCTACACCTTC
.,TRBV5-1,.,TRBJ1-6,CASSLEGHPFPLHF,TGCGCCAGCAGCCTAGAAGGACACCCTTTCCCCCTCCACTTT
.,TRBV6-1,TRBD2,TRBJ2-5,CASSVTISGILETQYF,TGTGCCAGCAGTGTAACGATTAGCGGGATTTTAGAGACCCAGTACTTC
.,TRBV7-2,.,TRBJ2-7,CASSLVESYEQYF,TGTGCCAGCAGCTTAGTGGAGTCCTACGAGCAGTACTTC
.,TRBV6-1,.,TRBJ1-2,CALAPRYTF,TGTGCCTTAGCACCCCGCTACACCTTC
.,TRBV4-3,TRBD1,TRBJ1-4,CASRPFRGAAEKLFF,TGCGCCAGCAGGCCATTCAGGGGGGCCGCTGAAAAACTGTTTTTT
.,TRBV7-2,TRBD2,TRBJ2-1,CASSFGLARSYNEQFF,TGTGCCAGCAGCTTCGGACTAGCTCGGTCCTACAATGAGCAGTTCTTC
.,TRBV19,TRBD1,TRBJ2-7,CASSPRQGTYEQYF,TGTGCCAGTAGCCCTAGACAGGGGACCTACGAGCAGTACTTC
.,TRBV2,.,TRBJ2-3,CASSERGDTQYF,TGTGCCAGCAGTGAAAGGGGGGATACGCAGTATTTT
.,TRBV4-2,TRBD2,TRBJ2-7,CASSQGLAGASEQYF,TGTGCCAGCAGCCAAGGACTAGCGGGAGCCTCCGAGCAGTACTTC
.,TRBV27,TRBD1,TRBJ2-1,CASRRQGASYNEQFF,TGTGCCAGCAGGAGACAGGGCGCCTCCTACAATGAGCAGTTCTTC
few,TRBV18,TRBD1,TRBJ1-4,CASSLDRGEKLFF,TGTGCCAGCTCACTTGACAGGGGCGAAAAACTGTTTTTT
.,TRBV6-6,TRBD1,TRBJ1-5,CASTPSQGVRNQPQHF,TGTGCCAGCACTCCCTCACAGGGGGTGCGCAATCAGCCCCAGCATTTT
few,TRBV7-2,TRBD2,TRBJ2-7,CASSQLAGGEQYF,TGTGCCAGCAGCCAACTAGCGGGGGGGGAGCAGTACTTC
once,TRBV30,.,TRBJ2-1,CAWSSGTSLFF,TGTGCCTGGAGTTCGGGAACTAGTCTGTTCTTC